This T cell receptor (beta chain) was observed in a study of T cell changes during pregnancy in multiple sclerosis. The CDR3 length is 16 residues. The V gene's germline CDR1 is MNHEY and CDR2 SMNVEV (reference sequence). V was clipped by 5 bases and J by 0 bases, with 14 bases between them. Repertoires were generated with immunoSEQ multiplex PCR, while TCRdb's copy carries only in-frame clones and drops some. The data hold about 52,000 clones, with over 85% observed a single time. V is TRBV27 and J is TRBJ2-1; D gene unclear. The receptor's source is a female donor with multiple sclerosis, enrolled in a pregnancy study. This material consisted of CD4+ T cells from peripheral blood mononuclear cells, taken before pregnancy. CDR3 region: CASSQKRLVSYNEQFF. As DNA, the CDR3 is TGTGCCAGCAGTCAAAAACGGTTAGTCTCCTACAATGAGCAGTTCTTC.